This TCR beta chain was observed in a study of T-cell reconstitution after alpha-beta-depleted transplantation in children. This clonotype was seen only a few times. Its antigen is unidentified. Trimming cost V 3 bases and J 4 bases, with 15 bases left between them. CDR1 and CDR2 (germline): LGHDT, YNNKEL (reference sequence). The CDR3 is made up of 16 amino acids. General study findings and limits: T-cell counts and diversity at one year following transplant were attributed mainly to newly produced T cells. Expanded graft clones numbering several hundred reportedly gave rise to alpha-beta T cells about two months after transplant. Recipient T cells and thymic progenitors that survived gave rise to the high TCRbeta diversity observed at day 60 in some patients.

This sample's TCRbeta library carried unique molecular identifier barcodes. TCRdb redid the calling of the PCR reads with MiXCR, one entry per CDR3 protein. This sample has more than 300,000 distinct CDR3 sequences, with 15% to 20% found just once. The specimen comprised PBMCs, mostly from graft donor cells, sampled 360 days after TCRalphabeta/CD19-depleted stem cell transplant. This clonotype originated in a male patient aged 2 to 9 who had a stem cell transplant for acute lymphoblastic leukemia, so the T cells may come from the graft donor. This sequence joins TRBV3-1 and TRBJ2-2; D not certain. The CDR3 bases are TGTGCCAGCAGCCAGAACCCAGGTTTCTCCACCGGGGAGCTGTTTTTT. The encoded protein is CASSQNPGFSTGELFF.